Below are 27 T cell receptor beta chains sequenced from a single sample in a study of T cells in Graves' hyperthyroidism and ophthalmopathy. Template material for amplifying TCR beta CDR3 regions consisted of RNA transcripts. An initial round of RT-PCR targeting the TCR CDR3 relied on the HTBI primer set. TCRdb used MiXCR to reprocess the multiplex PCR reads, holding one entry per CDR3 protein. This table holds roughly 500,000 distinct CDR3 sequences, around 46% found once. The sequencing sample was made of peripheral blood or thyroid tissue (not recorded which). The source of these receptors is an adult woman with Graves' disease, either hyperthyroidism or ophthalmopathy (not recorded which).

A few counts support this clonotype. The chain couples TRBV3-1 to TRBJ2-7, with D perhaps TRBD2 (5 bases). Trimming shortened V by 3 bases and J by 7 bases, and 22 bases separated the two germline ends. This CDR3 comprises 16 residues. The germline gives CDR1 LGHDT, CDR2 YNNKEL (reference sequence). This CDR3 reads CASSHYAGPPQMEQYF. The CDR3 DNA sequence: TGTGCCAGCAGCCATTATGCGGGTCCCCCTCAGATGGAGCAGTACTTC.

Written as DNA, the CDR3 is TGTGCCACCGGGACCCACAACTATGGCTACACCTTC. Translated, it gives CATGTHNYGYTF. The chain is built from TRBV24-1 and TRBJ1-2, with a tentative D call TRBD1 (5 bases). CDR1 is KGHDR, CDR2 SFDVKD, per germline. The CDR3 extends over 12 amino acids. V lost 9 bases, J lost 2 bases, and 9 bases lay in between.

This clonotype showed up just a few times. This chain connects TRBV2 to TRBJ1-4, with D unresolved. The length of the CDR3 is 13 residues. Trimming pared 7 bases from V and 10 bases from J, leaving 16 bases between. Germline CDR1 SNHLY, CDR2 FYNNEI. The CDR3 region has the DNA TGTGCCAGCAAAGGACTATTGTTGGCAAAACTGTTTTTT. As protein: CASKGLLLAKLFF.

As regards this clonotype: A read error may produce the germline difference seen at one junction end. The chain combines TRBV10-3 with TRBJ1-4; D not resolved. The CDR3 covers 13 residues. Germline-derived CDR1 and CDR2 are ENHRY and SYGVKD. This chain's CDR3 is CAISDLTTSAQAF. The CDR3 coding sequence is TGTGCCATCAGTGACCTTACTACATCAGCTCAAGCTTTT.

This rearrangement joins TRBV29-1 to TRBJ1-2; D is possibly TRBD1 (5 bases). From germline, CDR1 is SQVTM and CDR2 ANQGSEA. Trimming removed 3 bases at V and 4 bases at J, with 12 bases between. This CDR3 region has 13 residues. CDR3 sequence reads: CSVDSAGIYGYTF. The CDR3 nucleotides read TGCAGCGTTGATTCGGCAGGGATCTATGGCTACACCTTC.

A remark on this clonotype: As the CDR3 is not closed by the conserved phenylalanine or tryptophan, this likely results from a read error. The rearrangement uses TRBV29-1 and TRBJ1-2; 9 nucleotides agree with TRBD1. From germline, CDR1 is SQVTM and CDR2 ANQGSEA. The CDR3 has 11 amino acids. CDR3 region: CRRDRVGGYTL. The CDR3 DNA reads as TGCAGACGGGACAGGGTTGGAGGCTACACCCTC.

The chain's CDR3 is CASSFVATRSNSPLHF. For the CDR3, the DNA is TGTGCCAGCAGCTTTGTTGCTACACGTTCTAATTCACCCCTCCACTTT. The V and J genes are TRBV5-5 and TRBJ1-6; D not certain. The CDR3 consists of 16 residues. The V gene lost 2 bases and the J gene lost 6 bases, with 15 bases spanning the gap. Germline V gene sequence: CDR1 SGHKS, CDR2 YYEKEE (reference sequence).

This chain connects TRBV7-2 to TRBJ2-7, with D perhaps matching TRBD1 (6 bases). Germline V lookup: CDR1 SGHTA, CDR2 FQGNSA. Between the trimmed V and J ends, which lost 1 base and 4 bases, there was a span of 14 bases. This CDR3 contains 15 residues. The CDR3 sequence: CASSLGHGTTYEQYF. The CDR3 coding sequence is TGTGCCAGCAGCTTAGGGCACGGGACAACATACGAGCAGTACTTC.

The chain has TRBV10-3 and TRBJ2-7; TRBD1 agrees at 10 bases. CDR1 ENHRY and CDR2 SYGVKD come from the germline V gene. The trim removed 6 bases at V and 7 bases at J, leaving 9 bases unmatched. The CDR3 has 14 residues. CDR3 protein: CAIRPGTGEFEQYF. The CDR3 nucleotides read TGTGCCATCAGACCCGGGACAGGGGAGTTTGAGCAGTACTTC.

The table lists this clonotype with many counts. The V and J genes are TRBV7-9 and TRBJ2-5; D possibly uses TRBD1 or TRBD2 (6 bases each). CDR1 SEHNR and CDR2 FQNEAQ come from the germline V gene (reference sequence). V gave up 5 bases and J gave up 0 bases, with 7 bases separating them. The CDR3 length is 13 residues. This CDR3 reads CASSRGHQETQYF. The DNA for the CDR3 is TGTGCCAGCAGCCGGGGGCACCAAGAGACCCAGTACTTC.

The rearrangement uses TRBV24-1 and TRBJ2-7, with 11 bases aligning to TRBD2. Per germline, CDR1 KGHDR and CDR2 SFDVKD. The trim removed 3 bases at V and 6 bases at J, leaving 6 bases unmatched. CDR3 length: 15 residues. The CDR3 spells CATSDTTSGNCEQYF. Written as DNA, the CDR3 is TGTGCCACCAGTGATACGACTAGCGGGAACTGCGAGCAGTACTTC.

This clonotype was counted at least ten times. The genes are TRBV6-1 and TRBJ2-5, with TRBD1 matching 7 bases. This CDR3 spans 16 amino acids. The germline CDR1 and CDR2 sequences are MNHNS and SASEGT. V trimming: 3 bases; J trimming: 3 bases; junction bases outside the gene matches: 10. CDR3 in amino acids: CASSEFGPQGEETQYF. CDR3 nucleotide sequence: TGTGCCAGCAGTGAGTTCGGACCCCAGGGGGAAGAGACCCAGTACTTC.

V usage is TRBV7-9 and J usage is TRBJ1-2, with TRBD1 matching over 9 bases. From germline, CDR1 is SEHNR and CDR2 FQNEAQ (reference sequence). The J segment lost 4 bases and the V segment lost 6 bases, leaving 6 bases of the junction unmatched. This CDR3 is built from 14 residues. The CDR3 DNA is TGTGCCAGCAGGTCTGGGACAGGGACCTATGGCTACACCTTC. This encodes CASRSGTGTYGYTF.

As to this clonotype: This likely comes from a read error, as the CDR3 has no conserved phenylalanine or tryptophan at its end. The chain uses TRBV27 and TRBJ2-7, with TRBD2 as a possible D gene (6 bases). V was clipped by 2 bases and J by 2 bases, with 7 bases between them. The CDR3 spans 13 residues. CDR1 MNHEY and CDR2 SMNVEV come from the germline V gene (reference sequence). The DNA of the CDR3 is TGTGCCAGCAGTTTAGGACTAACCTACGAGCAGTACCTC. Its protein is CASSLGLTYEQYL.

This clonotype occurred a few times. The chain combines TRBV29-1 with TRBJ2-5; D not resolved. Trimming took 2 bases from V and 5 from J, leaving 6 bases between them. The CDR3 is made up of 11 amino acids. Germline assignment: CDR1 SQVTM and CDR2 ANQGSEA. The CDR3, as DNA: TGCAGCGTTGAAATTATCGAGACCCAGTACTTC. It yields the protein CSVEIIETQYF.

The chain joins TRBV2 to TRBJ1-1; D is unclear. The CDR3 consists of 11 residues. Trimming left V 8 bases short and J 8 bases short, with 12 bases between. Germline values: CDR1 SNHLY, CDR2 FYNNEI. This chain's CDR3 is CASSPTREAFF. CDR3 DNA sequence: TGTGCCAGCTCCCCCACAAGGGAAGCTTTCTTT.

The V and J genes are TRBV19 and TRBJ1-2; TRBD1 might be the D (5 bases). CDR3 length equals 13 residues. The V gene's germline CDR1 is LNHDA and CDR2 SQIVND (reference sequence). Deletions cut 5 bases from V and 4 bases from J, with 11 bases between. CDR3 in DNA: TGTGCCAGTAGTTGGAGGGGAGCCTATGGCTACACCTTC. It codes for CASSWRGAYGYTF.

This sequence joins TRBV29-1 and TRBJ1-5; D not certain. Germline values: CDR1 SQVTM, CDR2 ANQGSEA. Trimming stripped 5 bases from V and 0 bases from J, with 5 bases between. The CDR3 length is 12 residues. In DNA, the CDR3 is TGCAGCGTTCGGAATAGCAATCAGCCCCAGCATTTT. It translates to CSVRNSNQPQHF.

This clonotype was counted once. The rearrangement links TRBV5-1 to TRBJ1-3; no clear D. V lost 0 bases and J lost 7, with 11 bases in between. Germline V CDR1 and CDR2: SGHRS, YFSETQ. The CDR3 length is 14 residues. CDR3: CASSLAAPMNTIYF. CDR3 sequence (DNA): TGCGCCAGCAGCTTGGCAGCGCCGATGAACACCATATATTTT.

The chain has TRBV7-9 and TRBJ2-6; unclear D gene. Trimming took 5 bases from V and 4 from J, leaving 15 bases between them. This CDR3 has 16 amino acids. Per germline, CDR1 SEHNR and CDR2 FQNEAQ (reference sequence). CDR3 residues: CASSPPWGPGANVLTF. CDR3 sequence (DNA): TGTGCCAGCAGCCCACCATGGGGTCCCGGGGCCAACGTCCTGACTTTC. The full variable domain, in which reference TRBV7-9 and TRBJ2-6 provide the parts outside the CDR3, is DTGVSQNPRHKITKRGQNVTFRCDPISEHNRLYWYRQTLGQGPEFLTYFQNEAQLEKSRLLSDRFSAERPKGSFSTLEIQRTEQGDSAMYLCASSPPWGPGANVLTFGAGSRLTVL.

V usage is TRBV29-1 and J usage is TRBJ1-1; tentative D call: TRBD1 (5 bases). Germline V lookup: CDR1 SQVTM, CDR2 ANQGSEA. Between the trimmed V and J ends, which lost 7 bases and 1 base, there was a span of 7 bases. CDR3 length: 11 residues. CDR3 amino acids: CSAGANTEAFF. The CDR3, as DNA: TGCAGCGCTGGGGCGAACACTGAAGCTTTCTTT.

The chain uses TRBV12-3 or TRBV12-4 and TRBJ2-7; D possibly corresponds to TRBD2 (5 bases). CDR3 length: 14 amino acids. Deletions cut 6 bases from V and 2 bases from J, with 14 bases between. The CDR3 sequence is CASSPVSGAYEQYF. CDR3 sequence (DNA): TGTGCCAGCAGCCCTGTTTCCGGGGCCTACGAGCAGTACTTC.

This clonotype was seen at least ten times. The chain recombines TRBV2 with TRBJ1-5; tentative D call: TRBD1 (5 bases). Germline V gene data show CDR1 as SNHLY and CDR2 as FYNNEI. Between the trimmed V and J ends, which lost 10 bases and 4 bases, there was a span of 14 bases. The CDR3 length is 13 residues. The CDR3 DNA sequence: TGTGCCATTCAGGGAGAACGAAATCAGCCCCAGCATTTT. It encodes CAIQGERNQPQHF.

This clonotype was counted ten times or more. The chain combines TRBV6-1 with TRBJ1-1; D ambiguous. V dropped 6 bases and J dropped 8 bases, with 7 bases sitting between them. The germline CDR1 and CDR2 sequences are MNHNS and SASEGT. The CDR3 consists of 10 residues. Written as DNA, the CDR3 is TGTGCCAGCAGGTACAGAGAAGCTTTCTTT. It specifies CASRYREAFF.

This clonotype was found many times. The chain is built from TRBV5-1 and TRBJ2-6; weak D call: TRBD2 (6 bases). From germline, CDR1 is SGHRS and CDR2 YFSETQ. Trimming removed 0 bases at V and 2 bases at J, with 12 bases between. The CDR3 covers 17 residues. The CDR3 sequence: CASSLVTTGAGANVLTF. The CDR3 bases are TGCGCCAGCAGCTTGGTTACAACGGGGGCTGGGGCCAACGTCCTGACTTTC.

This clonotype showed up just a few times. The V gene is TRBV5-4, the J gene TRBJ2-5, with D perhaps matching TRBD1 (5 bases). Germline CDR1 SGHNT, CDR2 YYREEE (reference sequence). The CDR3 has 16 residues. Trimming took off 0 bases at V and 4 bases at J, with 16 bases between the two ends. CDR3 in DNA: TGTGCCAGCAGCTTGGGGGGCTGGGAAATAGGAGAGACCCAGTACTTC. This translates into CASSLGGWEIGETQYF. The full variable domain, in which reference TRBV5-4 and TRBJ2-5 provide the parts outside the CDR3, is ETGVTQSPTHLIKTRGQQVTLRCSSQSGHNTVSWYQQALGQGPQFIFQYYREEENGRGNFPPRFSGLQFPNYSSELNVNALELDDSALYLCASSLGGWEIGETQYFGPGTRLLVL.

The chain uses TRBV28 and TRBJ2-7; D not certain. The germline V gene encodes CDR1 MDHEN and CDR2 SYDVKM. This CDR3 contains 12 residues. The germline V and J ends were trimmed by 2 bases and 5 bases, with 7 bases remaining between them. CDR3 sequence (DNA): TGTGCCAGCAGTTTAGATTCCCACGAGCAGTACTTC. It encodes CASSLDSHEQYF.